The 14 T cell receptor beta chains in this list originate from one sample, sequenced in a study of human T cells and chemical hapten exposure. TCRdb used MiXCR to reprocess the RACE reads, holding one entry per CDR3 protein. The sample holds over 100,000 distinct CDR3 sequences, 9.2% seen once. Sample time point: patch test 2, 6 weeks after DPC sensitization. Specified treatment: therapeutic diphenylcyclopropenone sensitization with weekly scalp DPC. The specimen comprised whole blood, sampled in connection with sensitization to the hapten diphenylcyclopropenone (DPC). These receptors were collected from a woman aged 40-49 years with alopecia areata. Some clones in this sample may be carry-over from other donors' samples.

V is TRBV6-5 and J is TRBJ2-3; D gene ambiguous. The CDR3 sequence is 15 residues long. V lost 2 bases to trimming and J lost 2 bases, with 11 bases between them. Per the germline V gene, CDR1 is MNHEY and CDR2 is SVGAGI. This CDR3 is CASSYVAANTDTQYF. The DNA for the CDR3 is TGTGCCAGCAGTTACGTAGCAGCTAACACAGATACGCAGTATTTT.

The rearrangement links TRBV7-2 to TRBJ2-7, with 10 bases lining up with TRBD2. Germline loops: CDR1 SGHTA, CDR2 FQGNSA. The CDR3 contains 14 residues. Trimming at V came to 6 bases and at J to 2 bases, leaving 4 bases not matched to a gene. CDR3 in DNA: TGTGCCAGCAGTACTAGCGGGACTACCTACGAGCAGTACTTC. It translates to CASSTSGTTYEQYF.

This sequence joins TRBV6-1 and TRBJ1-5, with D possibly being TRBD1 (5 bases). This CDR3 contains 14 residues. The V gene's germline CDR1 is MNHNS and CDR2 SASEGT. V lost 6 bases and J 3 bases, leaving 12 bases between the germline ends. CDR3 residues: CASSTDRSNQPQHF. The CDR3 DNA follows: TGTGCCAGCAGCACCGACAGATCCAATCAGCCCCAGCATTTT.

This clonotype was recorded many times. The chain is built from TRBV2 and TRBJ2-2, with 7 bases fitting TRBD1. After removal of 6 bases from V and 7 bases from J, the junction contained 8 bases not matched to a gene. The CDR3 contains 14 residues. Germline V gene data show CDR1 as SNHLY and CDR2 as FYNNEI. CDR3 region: CASREQGKVGELFF. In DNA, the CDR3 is TGTGCCAGCAGGGAACAGGGGAAGGTCGGGGAGCTGTTTTTT.

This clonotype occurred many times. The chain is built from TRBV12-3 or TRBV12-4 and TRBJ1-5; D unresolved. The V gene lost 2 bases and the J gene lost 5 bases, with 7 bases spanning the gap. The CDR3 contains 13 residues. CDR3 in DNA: TGTGCCAGCAGTTTAAGCAGTTATCAGCCCCAGCATTTT. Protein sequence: CASSLSSYQPQHF.

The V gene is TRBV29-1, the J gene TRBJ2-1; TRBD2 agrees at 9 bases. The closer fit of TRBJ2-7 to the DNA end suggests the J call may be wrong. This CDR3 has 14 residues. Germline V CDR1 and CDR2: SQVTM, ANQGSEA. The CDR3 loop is CSVAIGLAWNEQYF. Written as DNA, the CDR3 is TGCAGCGTAGCCATCGGACTAGCGTGGAATGAGCAGTACTTC.

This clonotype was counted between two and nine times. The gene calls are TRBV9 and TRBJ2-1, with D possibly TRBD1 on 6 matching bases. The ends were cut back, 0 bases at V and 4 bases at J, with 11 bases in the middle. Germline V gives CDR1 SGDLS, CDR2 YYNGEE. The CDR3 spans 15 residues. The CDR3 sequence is CASSVGRGNYNEQFF. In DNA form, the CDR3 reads TGTGCCAGCAGCGTAGGCAGGGGCAATTACAATGAGCAGTTCTTC. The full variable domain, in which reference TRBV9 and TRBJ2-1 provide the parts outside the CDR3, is DSGVTQTPKHLITATGQRVTLRCSPRSGDLSVYWYQQSLDQGLQFLIQYYNGEERAKGNILERFSAQQFPDLHSELNLSSLELGDSALYFCASSVGRGNYNEQFFGPGTRLTVL.

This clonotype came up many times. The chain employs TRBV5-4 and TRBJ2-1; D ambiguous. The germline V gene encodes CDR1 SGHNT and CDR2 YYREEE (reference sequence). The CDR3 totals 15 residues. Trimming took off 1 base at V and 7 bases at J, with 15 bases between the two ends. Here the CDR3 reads CASSLFSYGQNEQFF. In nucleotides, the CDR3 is TGTGCCAGCAGCTTGTTTAGTTACGGTCAGAATGAGCAGTTCTTC.

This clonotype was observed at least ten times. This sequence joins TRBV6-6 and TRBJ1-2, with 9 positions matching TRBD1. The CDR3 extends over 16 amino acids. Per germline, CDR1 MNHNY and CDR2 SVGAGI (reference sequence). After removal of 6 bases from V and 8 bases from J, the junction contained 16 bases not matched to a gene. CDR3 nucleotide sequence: TGTGCCAGCAGGACCCCCGGGACAGGGCCCCTCCGCGGCTACACCTTC. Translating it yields CASRTPGTGPLRGYTF.

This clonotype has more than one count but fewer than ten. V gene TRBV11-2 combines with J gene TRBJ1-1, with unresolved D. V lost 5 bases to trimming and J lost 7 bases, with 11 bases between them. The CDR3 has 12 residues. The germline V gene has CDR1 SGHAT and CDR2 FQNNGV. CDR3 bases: TGTGCCAGCAGCCCCTCGGGCCTTGAAGCTTTCTTT. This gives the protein CASSPSGLEAFF.

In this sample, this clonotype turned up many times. Here the CDR3 reads CASSLTGVQPQHF. The CDR3 nucleotides read TGTGCCAGCAGTTTGACAGGGGTTCAGCCCCAGCATTTT. The chain joins TRBV6-5 to TRBJ1-5, with 8 bases aligning to TRBD1. The J segment lost 6 bases and the V segment lost 4 bases, leaving 2 bases of the junction unmatched. In germline, CDR1 is MNHEY, CDR2 SVGAGI. The CDR3 contains 13 residues.

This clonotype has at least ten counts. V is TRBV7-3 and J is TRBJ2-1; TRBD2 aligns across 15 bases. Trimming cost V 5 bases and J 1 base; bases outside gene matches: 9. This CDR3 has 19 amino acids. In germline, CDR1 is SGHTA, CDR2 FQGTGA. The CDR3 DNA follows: TGTGCCAGCAGCCAAGGACTAGCGGGGGGGCCTCGGTCCTACAATGAGCAGTTCTTC. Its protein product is CASSQGLAGGPRSYNEQFF.

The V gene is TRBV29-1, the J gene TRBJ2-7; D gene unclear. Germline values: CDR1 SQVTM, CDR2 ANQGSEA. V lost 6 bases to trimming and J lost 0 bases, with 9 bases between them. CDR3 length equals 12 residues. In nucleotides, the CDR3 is TGCAGCGTAACAACGATCTCCTACGAGCAGTACTTC. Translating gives CSVTTISYEQYF.

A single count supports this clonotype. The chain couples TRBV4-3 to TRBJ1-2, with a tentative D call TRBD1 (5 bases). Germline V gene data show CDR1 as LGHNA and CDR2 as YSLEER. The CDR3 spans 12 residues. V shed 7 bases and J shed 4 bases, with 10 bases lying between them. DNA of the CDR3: TGCGCCAGCACAGGGAGGGGCTATGGCTACACCTTC. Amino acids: CASTGRGYGYTF.